The clone carrying this T cell receptor beta chain occurred once. Its antigen is not known. A much larger clone differs by one base, so this may be a read error. The germline V gene encodes CDR1 LGHNA and CDR2 YSLEER. The CDR3 runs to 15 residues. V was trimmed by 0 bases and J by 7 bases, leaving 15 bases between them. The sample belongs to a study of CD8+CD57+ T cells in acquired aplastic anemia. In the study overall: Each DNA sample taken from sorted CD4+ and CD8+ cells came to about 3 ug on average. General study points: Both patients and controls carried the same twenty-nine CD8+ CDR3 sequences. CD8+ Simpson's diversity did not differ significantly between patients and controls.

Sequencing was done on patients that had shown CD8+CD57+ cell expansion by flow cytometry. Patients uniformly had severe acquired aplastic anemia. The use of genomic DNA as template underpinned the TCR beta VDJ and CDR3 profiling. TCRdb re-derived calls from the reads in MiXCR, one entry per CDR3 protein. This sample carries 250,000 or so distinct CDR3 sequences, approximately 50% of them seen once, and the ten largest clones take about 7.8%. The receptor was isolated from a human donor with aplastic anemia. Sequenced input: sorted CD4+, CD8+, or CD8+CD57+ T cells (not recorded which) from PBMCs. The V gene is TRBV4-3, the J gene TRBJ2-5, with D tentatively TRBD1 or TRBD2 (5 bases each). The CDR3 sequence is CASSQDVGDGGTQYF. The CDR3 nucleotides read TGCGCCAGCAGCCAAGACGTCGGGGATGGGGGGACCCAGTACTTC.